The sample holds many counts of the clone carrying this T cell receptor beta chain. The entry originates in a study of regulatory T cells in long-lasting Graves disease. As for time point: newly diagnosed GD, antithyroid drugs for less than 3 months. Generation of the TCR library employed RNA extracted from PBMCs. In each case, Graves' disease was diagnosed per American Thyroid Association guidelines. Patients came through an endocrinology department, and that department was in Xi'an, China. Relying on iRepertoire HTBI primers and Arm-PCR of CDR3 regions, the team built TCR beta libraries. One entry per CDR3 protein results from TCRdb running MiXCR on the multiplex PCR reads. The data contain roughly 400,000 distinct CDR3 sequences, about 15% of them seen just once; the ten biggest clones take up about 7.8%. The same data also went into a second study, on T cells in Graves' hyperthyroidism and ophthalmopathy.

The sequencing used peripheral blood mononuclear cells (PBMCs), collected at new diagnosis, from a patient treated with antithyroid drugs. The receptor's source is a woman aged 40-49 years with Graves disease.

CDR3 sequence: CASSEIGMGGRETQYF. CDR3 sequence (DNA): TGTGCCAGCAGTGAAATTGGGATGGGAGGTCGAGAGACCCAGTACTTC. The gene calls are TRBV25-1 and TRBJ2-5, with TRBD2 as a possible D gene (6 bases). V dropped 2 bases and J dropped 4 bases, with 17 bases sitting between them. There are 16 residues in the CDR3. Germline lookup yields CDR1 MGHDK and CDR2 SYGVNS.